This T cell receptor (beta chain) was captured by sequencing in a study of beta chain features in type 1 diabetes. Overall study findings and caveats: Shortening of TCRB CDR3s, moderate but significant, appeared in all four CD4+ subsets of Type 1 diabetes patients.

cDNA synthesis used the whole RNA isolate, giving expressed TCRB sequences. Sequenced by immunoSEQ multiplex PCR; TCRdb stores in-frame clones only, minus some. The table includes about 260,000 clones, 68% detected once. The ends lost 5 bases at V and 4 bases at J; junction bases unmatched: 14. Per the germline V gene, CDR1 is SGHTA and CDR2 is FQGNSA. The CDR3 covers 17 residues. Turning to this clone: Its matching antigen is unknown.

This clonotype was sampled from a man between 25 and 39 years old in good health. Sequencing was carried out using naive CD4+ T cells from blood. The chain employs TRBV7-2 and TRBJ2-3, with 8 bases fitting TRBD2. CDR3 nucleotides: TGTGCCAGCAGCCCGCTCGCGGGAGGATACCTCCCAGATACGCAGTATTTT. This gives the protein CASSPLAGGYLPDTQYF.